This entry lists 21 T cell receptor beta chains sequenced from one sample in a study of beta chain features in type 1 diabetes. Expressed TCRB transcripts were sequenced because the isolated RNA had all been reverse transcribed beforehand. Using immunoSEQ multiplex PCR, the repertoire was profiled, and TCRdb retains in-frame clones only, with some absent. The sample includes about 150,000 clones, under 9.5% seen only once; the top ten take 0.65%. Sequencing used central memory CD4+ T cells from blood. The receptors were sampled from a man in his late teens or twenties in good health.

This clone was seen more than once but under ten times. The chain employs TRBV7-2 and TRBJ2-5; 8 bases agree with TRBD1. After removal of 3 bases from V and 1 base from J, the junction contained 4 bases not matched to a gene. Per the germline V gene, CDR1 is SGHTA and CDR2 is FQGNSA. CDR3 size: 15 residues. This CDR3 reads CASSFNRGSQETQYF. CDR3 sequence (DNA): TGTGCCAGCAGCTTCAACAGGGGGAGCCAAGAGACCCAGTACTTC. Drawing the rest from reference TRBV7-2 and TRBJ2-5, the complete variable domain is GAGVSQSPSNKVTEKGKDVELRCDPISGHTALYWYRQSLGQGLEFLIYFQGNSAPDKSGLPSDRFSAERTGGSVSTLTIQRTQQEDSAVYLCASSFNRGSQETQYFGPGTRLLVL.

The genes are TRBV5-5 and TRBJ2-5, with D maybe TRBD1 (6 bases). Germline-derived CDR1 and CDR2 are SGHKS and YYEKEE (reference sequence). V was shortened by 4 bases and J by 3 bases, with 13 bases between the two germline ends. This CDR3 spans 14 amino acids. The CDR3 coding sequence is TGTGCCAGCAGCCCTATCGGACAGAAAGAGACCCAGTACTTC. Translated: CASSPIGQKETQYF.

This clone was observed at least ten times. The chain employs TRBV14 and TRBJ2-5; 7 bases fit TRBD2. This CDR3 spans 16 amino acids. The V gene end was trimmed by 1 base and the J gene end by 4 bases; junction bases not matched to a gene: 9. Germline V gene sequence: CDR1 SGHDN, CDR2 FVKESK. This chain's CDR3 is CASSQVRGRAGETQYF. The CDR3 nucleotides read TGTGCCAGCAGCCAAGTACGAGGGAGGGCCGGAGAGACCCAGTACTTC.

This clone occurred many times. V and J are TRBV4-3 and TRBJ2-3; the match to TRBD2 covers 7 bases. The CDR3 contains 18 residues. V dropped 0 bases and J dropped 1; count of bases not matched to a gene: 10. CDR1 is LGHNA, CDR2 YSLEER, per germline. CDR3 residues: CASSQDTWGGPGTDTQYF. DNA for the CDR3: TGCGCCAGCAGCCAAGATACGTGGGGGGGACCAGGCACAGATACGCAGTATTTT.

CDR3 in amino acids: CASSAGLEETQYF. In nucleotides, the CDR3 is TGTGCCAGCAGCGCCGGCCTAGAAGAGACCCAGTACTTC. The chain recombines TRBV7-3 with TRBJ2-5; D gene unclear. V lost 5 bases to trimming and J lost 3 bases, with 10 bases between them. The CDR3 is 13 residues long. Germline assignment: CDR1 SGHTA and CDR2 FQGTGA.

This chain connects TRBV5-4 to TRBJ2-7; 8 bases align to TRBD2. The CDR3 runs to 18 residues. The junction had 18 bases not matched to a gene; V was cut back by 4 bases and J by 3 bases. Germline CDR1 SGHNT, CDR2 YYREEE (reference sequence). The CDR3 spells CASSMEAGTSDIVYEQYF. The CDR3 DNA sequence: TGTGCCAGCAGCATGGAGGCGGGGACTAGTGATATTGTCTACGAGCAGTACTTC.

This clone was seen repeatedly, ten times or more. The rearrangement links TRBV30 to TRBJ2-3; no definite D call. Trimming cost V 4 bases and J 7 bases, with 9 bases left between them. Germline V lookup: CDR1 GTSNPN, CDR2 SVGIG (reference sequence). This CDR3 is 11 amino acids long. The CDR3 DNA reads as TGTGCCTGGATGCGGTCAAATACGCAGTATTTT. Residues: CAWMRSNTQYF.

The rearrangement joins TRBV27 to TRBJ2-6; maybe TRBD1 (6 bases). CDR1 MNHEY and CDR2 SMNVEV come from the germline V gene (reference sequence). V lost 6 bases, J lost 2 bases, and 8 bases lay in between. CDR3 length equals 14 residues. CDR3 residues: CASRQGTGANVLTF. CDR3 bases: TGTGCCAGCAGACAGGGTACTGGGGCCAACGTCCTGACTTTC. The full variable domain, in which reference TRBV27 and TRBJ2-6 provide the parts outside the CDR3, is EAQVTQNPRYLITVTGKKLTVTCSQNMNHEYMSWYRQDPGLGLRQIYYSMNVEVTDKGDVPEGYKVSRKEKRNFPLILESPSPNQTSLYFCASRQGTGANVLTFGAGSRLTVL.

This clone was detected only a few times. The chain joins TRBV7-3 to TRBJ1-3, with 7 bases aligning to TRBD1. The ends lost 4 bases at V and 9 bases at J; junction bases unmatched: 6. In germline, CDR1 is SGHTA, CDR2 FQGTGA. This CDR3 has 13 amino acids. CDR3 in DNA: TGTGCCAGCAGCTCCCGACAGGGCGGCACCATATATTTT. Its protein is CASSSRQGGTIYF.

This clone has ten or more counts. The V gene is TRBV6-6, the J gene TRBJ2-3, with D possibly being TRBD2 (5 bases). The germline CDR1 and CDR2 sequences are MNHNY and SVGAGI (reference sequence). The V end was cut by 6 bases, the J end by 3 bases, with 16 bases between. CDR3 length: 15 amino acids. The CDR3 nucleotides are TGTGCCAGCAGCCTGGGAGTCGGGGAAACAGATACGCAGTATTTT. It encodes CASSLGVGETDTQYF.

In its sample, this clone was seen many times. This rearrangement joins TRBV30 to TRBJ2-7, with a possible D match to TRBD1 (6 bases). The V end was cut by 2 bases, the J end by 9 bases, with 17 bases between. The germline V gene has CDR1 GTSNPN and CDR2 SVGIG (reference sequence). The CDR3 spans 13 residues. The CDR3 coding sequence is TGTGCCTGGAGTCCGACCCCACAGGGTGGGCAGTACTTC. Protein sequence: CAWSPTPQGGQYF.

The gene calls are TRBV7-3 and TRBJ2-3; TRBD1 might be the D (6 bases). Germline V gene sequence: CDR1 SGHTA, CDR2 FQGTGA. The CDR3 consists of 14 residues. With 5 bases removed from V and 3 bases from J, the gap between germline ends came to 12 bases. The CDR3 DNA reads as TGTGCCAGCAGCCCTACAGGGAATACAGATACGCAGTATTTT. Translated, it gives CASSPTGNTDTQYF.

CDR3 nucleotide sequence: TGTGCCAGCAGTGATCCACTAGCGGCTATATACAATGAGCAGTTCTTC. Amino acid sequence: CASSDPLAAIYNEQFF. J is TRBJ2-1 and V is TRBV2, with 8 positions matching TRBD2. Germline V gives CDR1 SNHLY, CDR2 FYNNEI. The J segment lost 4 bases and the V segment lost 3 bases, leaving 8 bases of the junction unmatched. The CDR3 sequence is 16 residues long.

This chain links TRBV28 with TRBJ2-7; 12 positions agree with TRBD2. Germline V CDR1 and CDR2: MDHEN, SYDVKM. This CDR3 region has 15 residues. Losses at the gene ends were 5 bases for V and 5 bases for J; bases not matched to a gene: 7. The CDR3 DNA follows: TGTGCCAGCAGTCAGCAGACTAGCGGGAGCGACGAGCAGTACTTC. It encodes CASSQQTSGSDEQYF. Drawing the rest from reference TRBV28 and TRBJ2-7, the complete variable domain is DVKVTQSSRYLVKRTGEKVFLECVQDMDHENMFWYRQDPGLGLRLIYFSYDVKMKEKGDIPEGYSVSREKKERFSLILESASTNQTSMYLCASSQQTSGSDEQYFGPGTRLTVT.

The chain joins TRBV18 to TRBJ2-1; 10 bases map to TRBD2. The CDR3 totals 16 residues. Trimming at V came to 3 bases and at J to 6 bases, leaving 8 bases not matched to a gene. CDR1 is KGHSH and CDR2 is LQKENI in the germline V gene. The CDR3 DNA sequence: TGTGCCAGCTCACCTACAGCGGGAGGGCCTCGCAATGAGCAGTTCTTC. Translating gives CASSPTAGGPRNEQFF.

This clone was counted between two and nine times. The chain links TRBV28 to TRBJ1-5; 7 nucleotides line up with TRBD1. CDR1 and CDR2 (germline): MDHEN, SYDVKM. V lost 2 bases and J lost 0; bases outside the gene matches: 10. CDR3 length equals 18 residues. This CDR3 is CASSLPGSTGFSNQPQHF. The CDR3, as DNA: TGTGCCAGCAGTTTACCCGGTTCGACAGGGTTTAGCAATCAGCCCCAGCATTTT.

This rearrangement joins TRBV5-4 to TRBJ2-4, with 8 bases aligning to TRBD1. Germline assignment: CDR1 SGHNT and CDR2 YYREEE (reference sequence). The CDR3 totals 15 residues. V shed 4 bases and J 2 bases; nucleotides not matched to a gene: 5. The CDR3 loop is CASSSQGATKNIQYF. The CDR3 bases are TGTGCCAGCAGCAGTCAGGGGGCGACCAAAAACATTCAGTACTTC.

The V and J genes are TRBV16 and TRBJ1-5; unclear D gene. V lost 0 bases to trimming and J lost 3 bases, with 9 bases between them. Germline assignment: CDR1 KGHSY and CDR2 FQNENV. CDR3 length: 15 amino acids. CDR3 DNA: TGTGCCAGCAGCCAATCCGGCCAGGCCAATCAGCCCCAGCATTTT. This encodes CASSQSGQANQPQHF.

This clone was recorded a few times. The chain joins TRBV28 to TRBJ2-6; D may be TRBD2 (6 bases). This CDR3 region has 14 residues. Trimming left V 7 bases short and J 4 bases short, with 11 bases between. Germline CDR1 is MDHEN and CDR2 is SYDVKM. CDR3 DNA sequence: TGTGCCAGCACTTCCGGAGGGGGGGCCAACGTCCTGACTTTC. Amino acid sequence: CASTSGGGANVLTF.

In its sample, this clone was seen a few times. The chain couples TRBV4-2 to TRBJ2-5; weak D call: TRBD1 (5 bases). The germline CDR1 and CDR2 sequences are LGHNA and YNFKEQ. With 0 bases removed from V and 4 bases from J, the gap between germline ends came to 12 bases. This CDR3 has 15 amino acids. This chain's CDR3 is CASSQEGVRVETQYF. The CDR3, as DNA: TGTGCCAGCAGCCAAGAAGGGGTCAGGGTAGAGACCCAGTACTTC.

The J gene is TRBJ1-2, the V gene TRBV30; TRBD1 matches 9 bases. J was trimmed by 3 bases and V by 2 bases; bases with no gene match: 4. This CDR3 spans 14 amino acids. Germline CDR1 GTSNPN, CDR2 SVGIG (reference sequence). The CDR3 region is CAWSRDRAYYGYTF. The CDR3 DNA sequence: TGTGCCTGGAGTAGGGACAGGGCATACTATGGCTACACCTTC.